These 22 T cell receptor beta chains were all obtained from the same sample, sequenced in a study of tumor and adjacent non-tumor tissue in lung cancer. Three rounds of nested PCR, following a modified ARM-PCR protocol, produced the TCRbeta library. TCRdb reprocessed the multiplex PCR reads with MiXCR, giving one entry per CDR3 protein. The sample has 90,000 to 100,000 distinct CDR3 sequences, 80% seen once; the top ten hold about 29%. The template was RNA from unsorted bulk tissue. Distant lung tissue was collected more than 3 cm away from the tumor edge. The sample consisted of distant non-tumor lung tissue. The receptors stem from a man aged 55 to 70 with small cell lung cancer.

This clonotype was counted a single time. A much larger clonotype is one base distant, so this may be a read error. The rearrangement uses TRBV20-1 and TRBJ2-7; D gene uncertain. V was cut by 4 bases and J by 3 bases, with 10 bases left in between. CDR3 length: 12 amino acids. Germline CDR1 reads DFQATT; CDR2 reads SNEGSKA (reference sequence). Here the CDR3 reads CSANLVGYEQYF. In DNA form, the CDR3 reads TGCAGTGCTAATCTAGTCGGCTACGAGCAGTACTTC.

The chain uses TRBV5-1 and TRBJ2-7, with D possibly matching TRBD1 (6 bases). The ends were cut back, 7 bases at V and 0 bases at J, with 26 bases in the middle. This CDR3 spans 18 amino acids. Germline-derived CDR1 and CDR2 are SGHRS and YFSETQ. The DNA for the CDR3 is TGCGCCAGCTGCTCCTGGGGACAAGGGGCAGTCGGCTCCTACGAGCAGTACTTC. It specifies CASCSWGQGAVGSYEQYF.

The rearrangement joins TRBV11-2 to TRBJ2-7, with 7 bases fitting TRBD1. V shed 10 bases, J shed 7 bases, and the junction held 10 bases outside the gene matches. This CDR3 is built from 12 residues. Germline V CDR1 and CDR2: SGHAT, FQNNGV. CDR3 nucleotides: TGTGCCATAAGCTCAGGGGGTTCGGAGCAGTACTTC. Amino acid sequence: CAISSGGSEQYF.

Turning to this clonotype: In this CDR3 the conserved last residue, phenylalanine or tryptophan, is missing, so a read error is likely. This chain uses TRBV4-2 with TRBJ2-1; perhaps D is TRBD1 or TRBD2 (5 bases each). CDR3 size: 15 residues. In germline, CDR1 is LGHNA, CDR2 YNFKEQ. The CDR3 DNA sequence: TGTGCCAGCAGCCAAGCTGGGACGAGGTACAATGAACAGTTCTTA. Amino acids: CASSQAGTRYNEQFL.

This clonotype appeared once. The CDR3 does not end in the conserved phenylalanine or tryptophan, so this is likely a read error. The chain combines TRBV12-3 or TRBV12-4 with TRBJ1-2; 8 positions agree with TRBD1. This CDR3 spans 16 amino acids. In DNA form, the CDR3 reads TGTGCCAGTAGTTTAAATGACAGGGGTCGCAACTATGGCTACACCTTA. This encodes CASSLNDRGRNYGYTL.

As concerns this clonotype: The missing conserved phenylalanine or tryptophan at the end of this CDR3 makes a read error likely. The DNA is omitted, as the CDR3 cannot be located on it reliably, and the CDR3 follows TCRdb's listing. This CDR3 reads CASRTPGRMNTEVFS. This chain connects TRBV6-5 to TRBJ1-1; the listed D gene, TRBD1, was not tested against the DNA. CDR1 is MNHEY, CDR2 SVGAGI, per germline. The CDR3 extends over 15 residues, inclusive of both ends.

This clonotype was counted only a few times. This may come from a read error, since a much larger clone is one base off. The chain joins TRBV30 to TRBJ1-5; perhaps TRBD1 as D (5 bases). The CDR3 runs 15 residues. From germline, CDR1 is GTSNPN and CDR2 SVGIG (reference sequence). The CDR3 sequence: CTWSVLLGDGQPQHF. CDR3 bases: TGTACCTGGAGTGTACTCCTTGGGGACGGACAGCCCCAGCATTTT.

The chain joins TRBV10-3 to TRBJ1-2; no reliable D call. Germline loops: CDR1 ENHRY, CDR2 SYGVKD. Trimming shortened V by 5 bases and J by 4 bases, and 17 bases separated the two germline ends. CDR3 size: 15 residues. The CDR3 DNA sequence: TGTGCCATCAGTTCATCCGGGTCAGGTGTCTATGGCTACACCTTC. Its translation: CAISSSGSGVYGYTF.

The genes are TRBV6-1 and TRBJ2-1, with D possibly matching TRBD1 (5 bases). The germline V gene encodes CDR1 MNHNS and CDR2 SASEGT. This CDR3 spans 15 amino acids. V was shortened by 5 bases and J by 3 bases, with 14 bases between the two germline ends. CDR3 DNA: TGTGCCAGCAGTCCTGCGACAGTATGCTACAATGAGCAGTTCTTC. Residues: CASSPATVCYNEQFF.

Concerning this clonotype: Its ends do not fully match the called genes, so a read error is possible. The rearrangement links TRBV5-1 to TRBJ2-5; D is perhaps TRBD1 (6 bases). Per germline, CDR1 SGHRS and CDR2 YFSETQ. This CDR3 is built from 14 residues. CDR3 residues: CASSSSGVQETRYF. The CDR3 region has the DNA TGCGCCAGCAGCTCCTCAGGGGTTCAAGAGACCCGGTACTTC.

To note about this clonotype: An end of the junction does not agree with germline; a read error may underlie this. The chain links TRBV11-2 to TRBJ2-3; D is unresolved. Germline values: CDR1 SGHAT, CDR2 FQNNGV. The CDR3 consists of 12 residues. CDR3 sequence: CAGSLTSDTQYF. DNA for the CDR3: TGTGCCGGCAGTCTAACATCAGATACGCAGTATTTT.

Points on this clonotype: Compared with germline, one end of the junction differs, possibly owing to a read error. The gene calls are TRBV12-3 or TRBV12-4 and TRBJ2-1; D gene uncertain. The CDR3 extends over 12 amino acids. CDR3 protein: CASSLLNIEQFF. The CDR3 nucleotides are TGTGCCAGTAGTTTACTAAACATTGAGCAGTTCTTC.

In DNA, the CDR3 is TGTGCCAGCAGCCATGAGTCGTTCGGGTATAAACAGTTCTTC. Amino acid sequence: CASSHESFGYKQFF. The chain links TRBV4-2 to TRBJ2-1, with D uncertain. This CDR3 contains 14 residues. Trimming removed 3 bases at V and 13 bases at J, with 19 bases between. Per germline, CDR1 LGHNA and CDR2 YNFKEQ.

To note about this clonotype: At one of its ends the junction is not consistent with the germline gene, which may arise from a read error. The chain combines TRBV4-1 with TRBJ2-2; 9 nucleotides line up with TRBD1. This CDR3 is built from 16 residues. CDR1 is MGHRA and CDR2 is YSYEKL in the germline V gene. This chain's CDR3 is CASNQEGQGISGELFF. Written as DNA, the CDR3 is TGTGCCAGCAACCAAGAAGGACAGGGGATTTCCGGGGAGCTGTTTTTT.

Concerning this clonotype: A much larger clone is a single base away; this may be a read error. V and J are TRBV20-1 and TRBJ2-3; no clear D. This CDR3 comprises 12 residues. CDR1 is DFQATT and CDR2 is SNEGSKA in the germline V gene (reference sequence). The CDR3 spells CTSSPSEDTQYF. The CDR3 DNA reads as TGCACTTCAAGCCCGTCGGAAGATACGCAGTATTTT.

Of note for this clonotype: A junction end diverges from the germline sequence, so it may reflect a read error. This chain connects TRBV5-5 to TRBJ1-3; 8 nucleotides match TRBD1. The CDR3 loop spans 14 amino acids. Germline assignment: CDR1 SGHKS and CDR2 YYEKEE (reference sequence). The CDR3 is CTSSDRGAGNAIYF. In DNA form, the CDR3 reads TGTACCAGCAGCGACAGGGGAGCTGGAAACGCCATATATTTT.

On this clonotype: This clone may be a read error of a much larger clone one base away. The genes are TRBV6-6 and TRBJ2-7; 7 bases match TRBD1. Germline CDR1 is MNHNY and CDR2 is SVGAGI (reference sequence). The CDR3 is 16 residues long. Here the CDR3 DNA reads TGTGCCAGCAGCCCCCTTTGGGGACAGATCCGCTACGAGCGGTACTTC. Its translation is CASSPLWGQIRYERYF.

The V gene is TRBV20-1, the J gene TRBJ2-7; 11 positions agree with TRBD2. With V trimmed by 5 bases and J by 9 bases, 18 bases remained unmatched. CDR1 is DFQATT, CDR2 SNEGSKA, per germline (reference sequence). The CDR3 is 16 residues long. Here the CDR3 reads CSAPKPGLADHSGQYF. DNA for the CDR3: TGCAGTGCTCCGAAACCGGGACTAGCGGACCACTCCGGGCAGTACTTC.

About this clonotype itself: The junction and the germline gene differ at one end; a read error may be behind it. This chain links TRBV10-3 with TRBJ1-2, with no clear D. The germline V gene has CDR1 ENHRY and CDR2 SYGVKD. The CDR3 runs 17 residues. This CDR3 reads CAINESGIFRANYGYNF. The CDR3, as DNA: TGTGCCATCAATGAGTCCGGGATCTTCAGAGCTAACTATGGCTACAACTTC.

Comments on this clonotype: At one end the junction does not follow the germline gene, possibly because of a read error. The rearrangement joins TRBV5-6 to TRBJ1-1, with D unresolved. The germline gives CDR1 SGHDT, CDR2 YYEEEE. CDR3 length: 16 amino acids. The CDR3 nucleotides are TGTGCCGGCAGCTTGGCCTCCGGCACAGCGAACATTGAAGCTTTCTTT. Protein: CAGSLASGTANIEAFF.

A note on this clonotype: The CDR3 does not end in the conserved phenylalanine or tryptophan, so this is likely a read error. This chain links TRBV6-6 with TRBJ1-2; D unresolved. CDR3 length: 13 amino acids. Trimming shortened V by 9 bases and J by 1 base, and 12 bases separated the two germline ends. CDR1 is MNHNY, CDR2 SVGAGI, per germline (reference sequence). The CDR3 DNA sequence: TGTGCCAGTACGACCACGAATAACTATGGCTACACCATC. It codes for CASTTTNNYGYTI.

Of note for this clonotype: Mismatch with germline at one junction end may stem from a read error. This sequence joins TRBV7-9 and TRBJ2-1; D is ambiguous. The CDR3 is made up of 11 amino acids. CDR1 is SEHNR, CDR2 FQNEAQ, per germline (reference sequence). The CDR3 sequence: CASSLSDEHFF. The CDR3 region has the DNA TGTGCCAGCAGCTTAAGTGATGAGCACTTCTTC. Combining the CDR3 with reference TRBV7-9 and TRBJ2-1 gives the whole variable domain DTGVSQNPRHKITKRGQNVTFRCDPISEHNRLYWYRQTLGQGPEFLTYFQNEAQLEKSRLLSDRFSAERPKGSFSTLEIQRTEQGDSAMYLCASSLSDEHFFGPGTRLTVL.